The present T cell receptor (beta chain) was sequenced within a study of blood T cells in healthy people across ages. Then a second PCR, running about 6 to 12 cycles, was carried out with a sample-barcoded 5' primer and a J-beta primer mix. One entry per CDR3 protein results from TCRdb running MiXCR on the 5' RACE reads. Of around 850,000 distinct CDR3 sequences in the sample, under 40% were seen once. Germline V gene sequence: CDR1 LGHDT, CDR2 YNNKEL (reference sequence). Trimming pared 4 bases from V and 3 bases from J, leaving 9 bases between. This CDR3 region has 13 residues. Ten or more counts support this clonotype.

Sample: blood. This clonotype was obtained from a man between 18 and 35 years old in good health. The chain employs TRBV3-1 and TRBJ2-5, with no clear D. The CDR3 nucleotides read TGTGCCAGCAGCCCCCTCGAGAAAGAGACCCAGTACTTC. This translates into CASSPLEKETQYF.